The TCR beta chain described here comes from a study of blood T cell repertoires in COVID-19. For the study at large: Sites across the United States, Italy and Spain contributed samples from acute and convalescent COVID-19.

Original handling: Scientists estimated how many nucleated cells there were by amplifying reference gene primers. Assay: immunoSEQ multiplex PCR; the TCRdb copy retains only in-frame clones and omits some. V, J and clone size reflect that table, while D and trimming were determined from the DNA. The repertoire holds around 82,000 clones, with 75% to 95% as singletons. The V gene's germline CDR1 is MNHEY and CDR2 SVGEGT. Losses at the gene ends were 0 bases for V and 0 bases for J; bases not matched to a gene: 5. This CDR3 region has 18 residues. Sequenced: peripheral blood. The V gene is TRBV6-2 or TRBV6-3, the J gene TRBJ2-1, with TRBD2 matching 10 bases. The sequence derives from a human donor in a cohort sampled during active COVID-19. The CDR3 nucleotides are TGTGCCAGCAGTTACTCCAGCGGGGGGGGGAGCTCCTACAATGAGCAGTTCTTC. It specifies CASSYSSGGGSSYNEQFF.